This T cell receptor (beta chain) was sequenced for a study of cytomegalovirus exposure and HLA in healthy donors. General observations from the study: The study carried out a later analysis of TCR beta sequences. It associated 16,951 of them with specific HLA alleles at a false discovery rate of 0.05. Information on immune exposure was restricted to one variable (CMV serostatus). Listed as cytomegalovirus-associated were more than 150 TCR beta chains.

This CDR3 is 16 amino acids long. V gave up 0 bases and J gave up 2 bases, with 13 bases separating them. CDR1 and CDR2 (germline): SGHNT, YYREEE (reference sequence). The PCR made use of 60 Vbeta and 13 Jbeta primers. TCRdb's copy holds only in-frame clones and misses some; the assay was immunoSEQ multiplex PCR. The table lists around 190,000 clones, 60% to 85% of them singletons. As for this clone: Antigen specificity is unknown.

This chain connects TRBV5-4 to TRBJ2-3, with a possible D match to TRBD2 (5 bases). Sequencing was carried out using PBMCs. This receptor was taken from a woman aged 18-29 years in good health and CMV-seronegative. The CDR3 loop is CASSLASGLVTDTQYF. CDR3 in DNA: TGTGCCAGCAGCTTGGCCAGCGGATTGGTCACAGATACGCAGTATTTT.